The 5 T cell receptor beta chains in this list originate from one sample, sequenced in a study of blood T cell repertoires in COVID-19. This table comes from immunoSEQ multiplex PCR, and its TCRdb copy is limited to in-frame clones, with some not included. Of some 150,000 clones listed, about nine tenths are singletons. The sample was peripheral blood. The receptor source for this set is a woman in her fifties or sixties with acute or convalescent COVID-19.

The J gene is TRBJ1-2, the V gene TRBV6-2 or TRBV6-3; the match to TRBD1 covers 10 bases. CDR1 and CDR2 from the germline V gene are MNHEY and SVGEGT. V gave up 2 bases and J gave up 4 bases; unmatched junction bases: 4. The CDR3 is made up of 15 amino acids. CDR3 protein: CASSYRDRGSYGYTF. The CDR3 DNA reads TGTGCCAGCAGTTACAGGGACAGGGGTAGCTATGGCTACACCTTC.

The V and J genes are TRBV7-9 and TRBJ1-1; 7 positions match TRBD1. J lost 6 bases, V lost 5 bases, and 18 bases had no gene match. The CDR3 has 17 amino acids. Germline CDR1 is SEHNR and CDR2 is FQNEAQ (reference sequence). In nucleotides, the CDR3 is TGTGCCAGCAGCCCAGGGACAGACAGTAGCCTAAGGGCTGAAGCTTTCTTT. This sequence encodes CASSPGTDSSLRAEAFF.

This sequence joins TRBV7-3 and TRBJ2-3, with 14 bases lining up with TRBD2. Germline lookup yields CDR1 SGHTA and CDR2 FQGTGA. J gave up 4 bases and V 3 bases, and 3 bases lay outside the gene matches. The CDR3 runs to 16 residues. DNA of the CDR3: TGTGCCAGCAGCTTGAGGACTAGCGGGGGGTCAGATACGCAGTATTTT. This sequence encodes CASSLRTSGGSDTQYF.

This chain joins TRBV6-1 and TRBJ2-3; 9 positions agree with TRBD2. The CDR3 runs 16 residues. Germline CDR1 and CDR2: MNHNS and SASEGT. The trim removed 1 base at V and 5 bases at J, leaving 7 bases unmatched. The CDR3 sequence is CASSEDGGGAVDTQYF. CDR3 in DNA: TGTGCCAGCAGTGAAGATGGCGGGGGGGCAGTAGATACGCAGTATTTT.

The CDR3 region is CASSQGQGVDNEQFF. CDR3 sequence (DNA): TGCGCCAGCAGCCAAGGGCAGGGGGTGGACAATGAGCAGTTCTTC. The J gene is TRBJ2-1, the V gene TRBV4-3; 7 bases line up with TRBD1. CDR1 LGHNA and CDR2 YSLEER come from the germline V gene. This CDR3 has 15 amino acids. Germline trimming cut 1 base from V and 5 bases from J; bases unmatched to any gene: 5.